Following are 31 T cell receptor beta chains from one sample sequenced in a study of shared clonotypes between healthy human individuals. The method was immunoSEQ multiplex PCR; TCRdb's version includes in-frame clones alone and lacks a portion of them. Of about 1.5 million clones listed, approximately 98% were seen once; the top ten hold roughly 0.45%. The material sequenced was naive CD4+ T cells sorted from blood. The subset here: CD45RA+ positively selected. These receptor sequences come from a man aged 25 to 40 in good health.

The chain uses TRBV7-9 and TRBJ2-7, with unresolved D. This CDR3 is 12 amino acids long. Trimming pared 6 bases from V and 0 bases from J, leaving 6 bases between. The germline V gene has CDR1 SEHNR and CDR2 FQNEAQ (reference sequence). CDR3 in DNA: TGTGCCAGCAGGGATAGCTCCTACGAGCAGTACTTC. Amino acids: CASRDSSYEQYF.

The CDR3 loop is CASRLPPDGNTIYF. The CDR3 coding sequence is TGTGCAAGTCGGCTCCCCCCCGATGGAAACACCATATATTTT. The chain recombines TRBV12-2 with TRBJ1-3. TRBV12-2 is labeled a pseudogene. CDR3 length: 14 residues.

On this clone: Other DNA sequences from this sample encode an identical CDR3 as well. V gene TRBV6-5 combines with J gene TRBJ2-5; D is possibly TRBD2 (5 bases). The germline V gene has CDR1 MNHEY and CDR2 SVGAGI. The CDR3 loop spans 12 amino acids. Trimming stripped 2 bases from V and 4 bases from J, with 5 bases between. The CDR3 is CASSYRGETQYF. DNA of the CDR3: TGTGCCAGCAGTTACCGGGGAGAGACCCAGTACTTC.

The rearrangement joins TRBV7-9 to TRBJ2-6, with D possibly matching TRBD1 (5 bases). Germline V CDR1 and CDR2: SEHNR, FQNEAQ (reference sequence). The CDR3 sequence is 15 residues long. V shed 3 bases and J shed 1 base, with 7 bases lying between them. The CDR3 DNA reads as TGTGCCAGCAGCTTGACAGTTTCTGGGGCCAACGTCCTGACTTTC. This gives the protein CASSLTVSGANVLTF.

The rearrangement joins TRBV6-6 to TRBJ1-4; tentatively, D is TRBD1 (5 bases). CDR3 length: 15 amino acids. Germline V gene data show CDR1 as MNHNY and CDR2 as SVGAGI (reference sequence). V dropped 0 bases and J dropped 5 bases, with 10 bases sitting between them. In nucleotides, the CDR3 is TGTGCCAGCAGTTACTCCCGGGGGGGGAATGAAAAACTGTTTTTT. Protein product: CASSYSRGGNEKLFF.

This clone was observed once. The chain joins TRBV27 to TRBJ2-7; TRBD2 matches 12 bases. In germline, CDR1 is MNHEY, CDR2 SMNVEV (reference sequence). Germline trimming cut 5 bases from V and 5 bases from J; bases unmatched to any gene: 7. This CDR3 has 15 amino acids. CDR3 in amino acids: CASSRTSGIRDEQYF. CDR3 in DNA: TGTGCCAGCAGTCGGACTAGCGGGATTAGGGACGAGCAGTACTTC.

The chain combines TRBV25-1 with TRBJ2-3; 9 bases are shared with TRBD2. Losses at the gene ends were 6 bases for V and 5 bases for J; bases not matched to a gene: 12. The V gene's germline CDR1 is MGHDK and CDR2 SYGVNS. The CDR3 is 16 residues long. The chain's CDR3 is CASSPWEREEGDTQYF. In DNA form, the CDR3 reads TGTGCCAGCAGCCCCTGGGAGCGGGAGGAGGGAGATACGCAGTATTTT.

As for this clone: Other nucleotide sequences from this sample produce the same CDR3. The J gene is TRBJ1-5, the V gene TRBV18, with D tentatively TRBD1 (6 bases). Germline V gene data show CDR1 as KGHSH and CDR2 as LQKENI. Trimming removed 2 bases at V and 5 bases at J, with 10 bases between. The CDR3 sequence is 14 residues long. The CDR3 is CASSPMTGDQPQHF. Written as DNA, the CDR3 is TGTGCCAGCTCACCAATGACAGGAGATCAGCCCCAGCATTTT.

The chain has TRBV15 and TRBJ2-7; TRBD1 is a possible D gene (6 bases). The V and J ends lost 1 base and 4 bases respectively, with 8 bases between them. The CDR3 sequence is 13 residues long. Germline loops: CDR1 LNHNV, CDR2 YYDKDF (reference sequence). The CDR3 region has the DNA TGTGCCACCAGCAGAGGACAGGTATACGAGCAGTACTTC. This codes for CATSRGQVYEQYF.

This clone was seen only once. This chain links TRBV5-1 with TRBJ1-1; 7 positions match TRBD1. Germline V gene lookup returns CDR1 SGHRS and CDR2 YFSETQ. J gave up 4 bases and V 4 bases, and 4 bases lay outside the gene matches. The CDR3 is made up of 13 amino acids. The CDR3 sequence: CASSVTGSTEAFF. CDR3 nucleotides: TGCGCCAGCAGCGTGACAGGGTCCACTGAAGCTTTCTTT. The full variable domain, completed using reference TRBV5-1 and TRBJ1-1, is KAGVTQTPRYLIKTRGQQVTLSCSPISGHRSVSWYQQTPGQGLQFLFEYFSETQRNKGNFPGRFSGRQFSNSRSEMNVSTLELGDSALYLCASSVTGSTEAFFGQGTRLTVV.

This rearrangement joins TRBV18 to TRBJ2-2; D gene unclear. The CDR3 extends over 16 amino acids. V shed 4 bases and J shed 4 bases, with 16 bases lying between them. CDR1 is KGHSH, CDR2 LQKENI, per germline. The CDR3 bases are TGTGCCAGCTCACTCGATGACGGCCCTCGCACCGGGGAGCTGTTTTTT. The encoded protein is CASSLDDGPRTGELFF.

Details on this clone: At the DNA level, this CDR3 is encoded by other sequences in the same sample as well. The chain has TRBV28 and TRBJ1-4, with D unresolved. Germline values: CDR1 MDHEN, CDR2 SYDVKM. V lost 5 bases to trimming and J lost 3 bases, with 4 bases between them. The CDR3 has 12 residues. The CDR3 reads CASSRPNEKLFF. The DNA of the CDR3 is TGTGCCAGCAGTCGCCCTAATGAAAAACTGTTTTTT.

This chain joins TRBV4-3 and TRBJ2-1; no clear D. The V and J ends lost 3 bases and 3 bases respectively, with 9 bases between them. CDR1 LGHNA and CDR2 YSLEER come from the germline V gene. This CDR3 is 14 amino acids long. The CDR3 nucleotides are TGCGCCAGCAGCCAGGACGTGGACTACAATGAGCAGTTCTTC. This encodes CASSQDVDYNEQFF.

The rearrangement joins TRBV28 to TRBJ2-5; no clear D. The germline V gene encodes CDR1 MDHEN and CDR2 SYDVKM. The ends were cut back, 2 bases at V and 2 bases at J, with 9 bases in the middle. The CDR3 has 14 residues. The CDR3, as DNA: TGTGCCAGCAGTTTAGAGACCATTCAAGAGACCCAGTACTTC. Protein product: CASSLETIQETQYF.

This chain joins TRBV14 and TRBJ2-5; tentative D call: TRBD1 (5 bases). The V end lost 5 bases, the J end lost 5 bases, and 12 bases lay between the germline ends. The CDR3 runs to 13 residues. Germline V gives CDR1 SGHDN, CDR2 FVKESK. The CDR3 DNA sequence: TGTGCCAGCAGCAGGGTCAGGGCTGAGACCCAGTACTTC. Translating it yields CASSRVRAETQYF. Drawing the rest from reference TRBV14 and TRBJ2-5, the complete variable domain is EAGVTQFPSHSVIEKGQTVTLRCDPISGHDNLYWYRRVMGKEIKFLLHFVKESKQDESGMPNNRFLAERTGGTYSTLKVQPAELEDSGVYFCASSRVRAETQYFGPGTRLLVL.

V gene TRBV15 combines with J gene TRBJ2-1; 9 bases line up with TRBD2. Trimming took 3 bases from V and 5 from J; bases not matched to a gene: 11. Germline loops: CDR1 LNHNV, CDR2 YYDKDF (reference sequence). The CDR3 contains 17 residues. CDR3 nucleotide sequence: TGTGCCACCAGCAGTGAACCTCTAGCGGGAACACACAATGAGCAGTTCTTC. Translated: CATSSEPLAGTHNEQFF.

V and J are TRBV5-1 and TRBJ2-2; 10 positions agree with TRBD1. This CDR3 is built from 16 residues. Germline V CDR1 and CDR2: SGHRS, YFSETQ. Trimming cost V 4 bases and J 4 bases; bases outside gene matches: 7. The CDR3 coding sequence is TGCGCCAGCAGCCCGGGACAGGGGCGGTTCACCGGGGAGCTGTTTTTT. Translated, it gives CASSPGQGRFTGELFF.

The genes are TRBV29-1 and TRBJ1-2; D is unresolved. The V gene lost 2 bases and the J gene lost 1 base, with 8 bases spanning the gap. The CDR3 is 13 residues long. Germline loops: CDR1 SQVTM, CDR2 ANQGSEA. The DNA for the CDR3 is TGCAGCGTTGAAAGGACTGATAACTATGGCTACACCTTC. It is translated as CSVERTDNYGYTF.

As DNA, the CDR3 is TGTGCCAGCAGTAACAGGGGGCCCCCCTCCTACGAGCAGTACTTC. The encoded protein is CASSNRGPPSYEQYF. V and J are TRBV28 and TRBJ2-7; 9 bases match TRBD1. The CDR3 loop spans 15 amino acids. Trimming cost V 5 bases and J 0 bases; bases outside gene matches: 5. CDR1 and CDR2 (germline): MDHEN, SYDVKM.

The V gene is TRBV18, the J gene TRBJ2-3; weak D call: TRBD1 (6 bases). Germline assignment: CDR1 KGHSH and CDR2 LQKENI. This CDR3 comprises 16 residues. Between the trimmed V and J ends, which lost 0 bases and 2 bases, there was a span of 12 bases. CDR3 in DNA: TGTGCCAGCTCACCACCCGGACAGAGGGTCACAGATACGCAGTATTTT. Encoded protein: CASSPPGQRVTDTQYF.

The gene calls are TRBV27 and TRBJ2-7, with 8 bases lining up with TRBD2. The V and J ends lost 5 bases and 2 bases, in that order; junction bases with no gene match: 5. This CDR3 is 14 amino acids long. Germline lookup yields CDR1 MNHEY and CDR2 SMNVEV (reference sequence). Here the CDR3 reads CASSRSTSAYEQYF. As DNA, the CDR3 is TGTGCCAGCAGTCGATCGACTAGCGCCTACGAGCAGTACTTC.

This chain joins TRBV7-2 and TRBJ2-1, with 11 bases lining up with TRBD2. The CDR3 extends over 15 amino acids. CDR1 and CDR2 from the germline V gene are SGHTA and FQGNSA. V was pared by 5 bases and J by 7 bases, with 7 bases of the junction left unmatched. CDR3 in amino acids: CASSKLAGVINEQFF. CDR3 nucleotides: TGTGCCAGCAGCAAACTAGCGGGAGTTATAAATGAGCAGTTCTTC.

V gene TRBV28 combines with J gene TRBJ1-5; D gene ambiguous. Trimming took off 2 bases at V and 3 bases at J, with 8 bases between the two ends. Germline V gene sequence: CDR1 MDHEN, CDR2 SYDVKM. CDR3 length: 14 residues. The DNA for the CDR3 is TGTGCCAGCAGTTTAGGCAGACTCAATCAGCCCCAGCATTTT. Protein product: CASSLGRLNQPQHF.

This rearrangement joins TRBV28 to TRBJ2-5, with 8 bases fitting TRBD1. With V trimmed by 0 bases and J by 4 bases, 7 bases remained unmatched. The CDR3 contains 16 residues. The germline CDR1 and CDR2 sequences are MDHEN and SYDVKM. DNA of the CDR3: TGTGCCAGCAGTTTATGGTCCCCAGGGGGCATAGAGACCCAGTACTTC. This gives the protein CASSLWSPGGIETQYF. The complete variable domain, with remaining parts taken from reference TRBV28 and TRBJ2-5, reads DVKVTQSSRYLVKRTGEKVFLECVQDMDHENMFWYRQDPGLGLRLIYFSYDVKMKEKGDIPEGYSVSREKKERFSLILESASTNQTSMYLCASSLWSPGGIETQYFGPGTRLLVL.

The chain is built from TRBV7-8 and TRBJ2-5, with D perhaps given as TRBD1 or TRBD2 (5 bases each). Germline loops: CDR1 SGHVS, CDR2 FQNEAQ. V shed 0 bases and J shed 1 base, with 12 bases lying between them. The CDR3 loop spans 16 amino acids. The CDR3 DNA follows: TGTGCCAGCAGCTTAGCTCCCGGGACGGTCCAAGAGACCCAGTACTTC. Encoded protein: CASSLAPGTVQETQYF.

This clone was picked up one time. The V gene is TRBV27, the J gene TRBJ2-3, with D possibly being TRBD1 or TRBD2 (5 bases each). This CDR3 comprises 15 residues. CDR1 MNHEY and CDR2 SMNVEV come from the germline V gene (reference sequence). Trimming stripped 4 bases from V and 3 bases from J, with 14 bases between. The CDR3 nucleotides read TGTGCCAGCAGTTCCCTCGGGGCCGGTACAGATACGCAGTATTTT. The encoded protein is CASSSLGAGTDTQYF.

The CDR3 DNA reads TGTGCCAGCAGCTTGGCTAGGGAGGGCGGCACTGAAGCTTTCTTT. Its translation: CASSLAREGGTEAFF. V is TRBV5-4 and J is TRBJ1-1; D remains ambiguous. V lost 0 bases, J lost 4 bases, and 13 bases lay in between. CDR1 and CDR2 (germline): SGHNT, YYREEE (reference sequence). The CDR3 loop spans 15 amino acids.

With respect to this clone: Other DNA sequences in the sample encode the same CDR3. The CDR3 region has the DNA TGTGCCAGCAGTTTGACAGGGACCTACGAGCAGTACTTC. Protein sequence: CASSLTGTYEQYF. The rearrangement uses TRBV28 and TRBJ2-7, with 7 bases lining up with TRBD1. V was clipped by 3 bases and J by 2 bases; unmatched bases: 1. The CDR3 sequence is 13 residues long. The V gene's germline CDR1 is MDHEN and CDR2 SYDVKM.

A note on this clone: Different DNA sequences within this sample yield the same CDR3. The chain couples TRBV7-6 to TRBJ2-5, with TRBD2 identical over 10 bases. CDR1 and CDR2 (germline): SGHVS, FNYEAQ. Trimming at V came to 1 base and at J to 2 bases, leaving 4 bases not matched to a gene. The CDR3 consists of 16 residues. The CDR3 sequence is CASSLVASGSQETQYF. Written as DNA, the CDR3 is TGTGCCAGCAGCTTAGTGGCTAGCGGGAGTCAAGAGACCCAGTACTTC.

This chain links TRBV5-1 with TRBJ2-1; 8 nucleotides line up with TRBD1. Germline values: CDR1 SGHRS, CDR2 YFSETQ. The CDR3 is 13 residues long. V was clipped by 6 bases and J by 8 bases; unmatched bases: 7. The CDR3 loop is CASNTGTGDEQFF. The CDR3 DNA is TGCGCCAGCAATACCGGGACAGGCGATGAGCAGTTCTTC.

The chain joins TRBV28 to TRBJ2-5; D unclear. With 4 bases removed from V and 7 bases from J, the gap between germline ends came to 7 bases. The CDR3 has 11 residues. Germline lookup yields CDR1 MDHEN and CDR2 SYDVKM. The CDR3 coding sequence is TGTGCCAGCAGTTCCCCTAGGACCCAGTACTTC. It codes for CASSSPRTQYF.